Shown below are 32 T cell receptor beta chains from a single sample sequenced in a study of monozygotic twins with inflammatory bowel disease. Each CDR3 protein gets one entry in TCRdb, which reprocessed the 5' RACE reads and gives no DNA. The table lists hundreds of thousands of distinct CDR3 sequences, with 5.6% in the top ten. Material: blood. The receptors were sampled from a human donor with ulcerative colitis or Crohn's disease, or a healthy co-twin of an affected twin (not recorded which).

This chain links TRBV5-8 with TRBJ2-3; the D call from TCRdb, TRBD2, cannot be confirmed without DNA. The CDR3 contains 15 residues. Germline values: CDR1 SGHTS, CDR2 YDEGEE. The CDR3 loop is CASSALAGGSDTQYF.

The chain joins TRBV6-2 or TRBV6-3 to TRBJ2-7; TCRdb reports TRBD1, a call that lacks DNA to check it against. Germline V gene data show CDR1 as MNHEY and CDR2 as SVGEGT. This CDR3 is 16 amino acids long. The CDR3 spells CASSYILDSPTYEQYF.

The rearrangement uses TRBV2 and TRBJ2-3; no DNA is available, so the TRBD1 call from TCRdb remains unchecked. Germline CDR1 and CDR2: SNHLY and FYNNEI. The length of the CDR3 is 15 residues. The CDR3 is CASRDRAQSTDTQYF.

V gene TRBV12-3 or TRBV12-4 combines with J gene TRBJ1-2; TCRdb names TRBD1, which stays unverified in the absence of DNA. The CDR3 contains 12 residues. CDR3 protein: CASRDRGGGYTF.

The chain links TRBV20-1 to TRBJ1-5; TCRdb reports TRBD1, a call that lacks DNA to check it against. Germline CDR1 reads DFQATT; CDR2 reads SNEGSKA (reference sequence). The CDR3 is 15 amino acids. The CDR3 region is CSARRPGASNQPQHF.

The chain links TRBV7-9 to TRBJ2-1; the TRBD1 assignment by TCRdb is unverifiable without DNA. The CDR3 has 16 amino acids. CDR1 is SEHNR, CDR2 FQNEAQ, per germline (reference sequence). CDR3 protein: CASSVPGVGTYNEQFF.

V is TRBV4-3 and J is TRBJ1-1. The CDR3 loop spans 19 amino acids. The germline V gene has CDR1 LGHNA and CDR2 YSLEER. CDR3 loop: CASSQDGTLGSYSNTEAFF.

This chain joins TRBV7-9 and TRBJ2-7; the TRBD2 assignment by TCRdb is unverifiable without DNA. The CDR3 covers 15 residues. Germline CDR1 is SEHNR and CDR2 is FQNEAQ (reference sequence). CDR3 region: CASSYGTTITYEQYF.

V usage is TRBV20-1 and J usage is TRBJ2-1; the D gene TCRdb calls, TRBD2, cannot be checked with no DNA. The CDR3 extends over 14 amino acids. Germline loops: CDR1 DFQATT, CDR2 SNEGSKA (reference sequence). CDR3 sequence reads: CSARPSGSYNEQFF.

This chain links TRBV2 with TRBJ1-2; TCRdb reports TRBD1, a call that lacks DNA to check it against. This CDR3 has 14 amino acids. Germline CDR1 reads SNHLY; CDR2 reads FYNNEI. CDR3: CASNPDRNNYGYTF.

The J gene is TRBJ1-6, the V gene TRBV7-2. The CDR3 is 14 amino acids. Germline V gene data show CDR1 as SGHTA and CDR2 as FQGNSA. The CDR3 spells CASSFSGNGSPLHF.

The chain couples TRBV20-1 to TRBJ2-1; without DNA, the TCRdb call of TRBD1 cannot be checked. Germline CDR1 DFQATT, CDR2 SNEGSKA (reference sequence). The CDR3 sequence is 15 residues long. This CDR3 is CSAKTGLSSYNEQFF.

The chain employs TRBV5-4 and TRBJ1-1. Germline V gene lookup returns CDR1 SGHNT and CDR2 YYREEE (reference sequence). The length of the CDR3 is 14 residues. The CDR3 spells CASSRQDLYTEAFF.

CDR3 region: CAILAGGRDTQYF. The chain uses TRBV12-3 or TRBV12-4 and TRBJ2-3; with no DNA, the TCRdb D assignment of TRBD2 cannot be verified. The CDR3 contains 13 residues.

V and J are TRBV18 and TRBJ2-7. Germline V gives CDR1 KGHSH, CDR2 LQKENI. The CDR3 runs 16 residues. The CDR3 region is CASSPQSGQDSYEQYF.

This chain links TRBV10-1 with TRBJ2-1. CDR3 length: 15 residues. Germline CDR1 is WNHNN and CDR2 is SYGVQD (reference sequence). CDR3 protein: CASSEGKLSYNEQFF.

This chain uses TRBV6-2 or TRBV6-3 with TRBJ2-3; TCRdb's D call, TRBD1, is unchecked because there is no DNA. This CDR3 is 15 amino acids long. Per the germline V gene, CDR1 is MNHEY and CDR2 is SVGEGT. The CDR3 sequence is CASETPRGPTDTQYF.

The V gene is TRBV7-2, the J gene TRBJ2-3. Germline V gene sequence: CDR1 SGHTA, CDR2 FQGNSA. CDR3 length: 15 amino acids. The CDR3: CASSLVGWGPDTQYF.

The chain is built from TRBV12-3 or TRBV12-4 and TRBJ1-5; TCRdb outputs TRBD1, but without DNA this stays unchecked. The CDR3 covers 14 residues. The CDR3 loop is CASGPSWGEQPQHF.

The V gene is TRBV10-3, the J gene TRBJ2-5; the D call from TCRdb, TRBD2, cannot be confirmed without DNA. In germline, CDR1 is ENHRY, CDR2 SYGVKD. This CDR3 spans 15 amino acids. This CDR3 reads CAISPLSGGQETQYF.

The genes are TRBV7-2 and TRBJ2-4; lacking DNA, the TRBD2 call made by TCRdb goes unchecked. The germline V gene encodes CDR1 SGHTA and CDR2 FQGNSA. The CDR3 consists of 12 residues. CDR3 amino acids: CASSTYEGIQYF.

This sequence joins TRBV7-8 and TRBJ2-1; TCRdb names TRBD2, which stays unverified in the absence of DNA. CDR1 and CDR2 (germline): SGHVS, FQNEAQ. The CDR3 contains 17 residues. CDR3 protein: CASSLPVLKRSYNEQFF. The complete variable domain, with remaining parts taken from reference TRBV7-8 and TRBJ2-1, reads GAGVSQSPRYKVAKRGQDVALRCDPISGHVSLFWYQQALGQGPEFLTYFQNEAQLDKSGLPSDRFFAERPEGSVSTLKIQRTQQEDSAVYLCASSLPVLKRSYNEQFFGPGTRLTVL.

V usage is TRBV7-3 and J usage is TRBJ2-1; TCRdb proposes TRBD2, but this gene call is untestable without DNA. Germline assignment: CDR1 SGHTA and CDR2 FQGTGA. The CDR3 has 15 amino acids. CDR3 sequence reads: CASSLGTSGVGEQFF.

The chain recombines TRBV5-4 with TRBJ2-5; TCRdb calls TRBD1, which cannot be checked without DNA. Germline loops: CDR1 SGHNT, CDR2 YYREEE (reference sequence). The CDR3 has 14 amino acids. The CDR3 is CASSFSGKRETQYF.

This chain uses TRBV5-1 with TRBJ2-7; TCRdb's D gene call, TRBD1, goes unchecked for lack of DNA. This CDR3 is built from 15 residues. CDR1 and CDR2 from the germline V gene are SGHRS and YFSETQ. CDR3 region: CASSVRAGGSYEQYF.

The chain couples TRBV3-1 to TRBJ2-2; with no DNA, the TCRdb D assignment of TRBD1 cannot be verified. CDR1 is LGHDT, CDR2 YNNKEL, per germline (reference sequence). This CDR3 is built from 16 residues. The CDR3 sequence is CASSQKRTVLTGELFF. Looking up the rest from reference TRBV3-1 and TRBJ2-2 gives the full variable domain: DTAVSQTPKYLVTQMGNDKSIKCEQNLGHDTMYWYKQDSKKFLKIMFSYNNKELIINETVPNRFSPKSPDKAHLNLHINSLELGDSAVYFCASSQKRTVLTGELFFGEGSRLTVL.

The V call is TRBV12-3 or TRBV12-4, the J call TRBJ2-4. This CDR3 has 13 residues. This CDR3 reads CASNGFGKNIQYF.

This chain connects TRBV6-1 to TRBJ1-4; the TCRdb call, TRBD1, lacks DNA for checking. The CDR3 runs to 13 residues. CDR1 is MNHNS and CDR2 is SASEGT in the germline V gene. CDR3: CAGARGPHEKLFF.

This sequence joins TRBV11-2 and TRBJ2-1; TCRdb names TRBD1, which stays unverified in the absence of DNA. Per the germline V gene, CDR1 is SGHAT and CDR2 is FQNNGV. The CDR3 consists of 15 residues. CDR3: CASSLRDPAINEQFF.

This chain uses TRBV15 with TRBJ2-7; no DNA is available, so the TRBD2 call from TCRdb remains unchecked. This CDR3 spans 14 amino acids. CDR1 LNHNV and CDR2 YYDKDF come from the germline V gene (reference sequence). The CDR3 loop reads CATSSRVYGGEQYF.

The rearrangement joins TRBV7-2 to TRBJ2-6; lacking DNA, the TRBD2 call made by TCRdb goes unchecked. From germline, CDR1 is SGHTA and CDR2 FQGNSA. The CDR3 has 17 amino acids. The CDR3 region is CASSLAPRGSGANVLTF.

This sequence joins TRBV12-3 or TRBV12-4 and TRBJ2-4; TCRdb calls TRBD2, which cannot be checked without DNA. CDR3 length equals 14 residues. The CDR3 spells CASSAGTAKNIQYF.